A selection of T cell receptor beta chains follows, all from one sample in a study of cytomegalovirus exposure and HLA in healthy donors. Generated by immunoSEQ multiplex PCR, the TCRdb table keeps only in-frame clones and is missing some. The sample records 130,000 to 150,000 clones, roughly 78% being singletons. Sequenced material: PBMCs. Source of these receptors: a man aged 40-50 years in good health and CMV-seropositive. Both conserved end residues are part of each CDR3. D genes are given only for firm matches. Rows give clone size only sometimes, using once, few, many, or a class for an expanded clone.

TRBD1	TRBV18	TRBJ2-7	NA	CASSQPGQGTYEQYF	TGTGCCAGCTCACAACCGGGACAGGGGACCTACGAGCAGTACTTC
TRBD1	TRBV29-1	TRBJ2-3	NA	CSAHSGQLSDTQYF	TGCAGCGCACACTCGGGACAGCTATCAGATACGCAGTATTTT
TRBD2	TRBV7-2	TRBJ2-1	NA	CASSKDSGRAISEQFF	TGTGCCAGCAGCAAAGATAGCGGGAGGGCGATCAGTGAGCAGTTCTTC
NA	TRBV5-8	TRBJ2-4	NA	CASSLYNIQYF	TGTGCCAGCAGCTTGTATAACATTCAGTACTTC
TRBD1	TRBV19	TRBJ2-5	NA	CASSIDKEQGWNF	TGTGCCAGTAGTATAGATAAGGAACAGGGGTGGAACTTC
NA	TRBV9	TRBJ1-2	few	CASSVGNRNYGYTF	TGTGCCAGCAGCGTAGGAAACAGAAACTATGGCTACACCTTC
NA	TRBV5-4	TRBJ2-2	NA	CASSPYTGELFF	TGTGCCAGCAGCCCCTACACCGGGGAGCTGTTTTTT
NA	TRBV7-9	TRBJ2-1	NA	CSSTEVGPGLFYNEQFF	TGTTCCAGCACCGAGGTGGGGCCAGGGCTATTCTACAATGAGCAGTTCTTC
TRBD1	TRBV7-7	TRBJ2-2	NA	CASSLGPPRTGGGTGELFF	TGTGCCAGCAGCTTAGGCCCACCAAGGACAGGGGGCGGGACCGGGGAGCTGTTTTTT
TRBD1	TRBV5-4	TRBJ2-1	NA	CASSWDSTNEQFF	TGTGCCAGCAGTTGGGACAGTACCAATGAGCAGTTCTTC
TRBD2	TRBV7-9	TRBJ2-7	NA	CSSSFLGGRTSYEQYF	TGTTCCAGCAGCTTTCTAGGCGGGAGAACTTCCTACGAGCAGTACTTC
NA	TRBV15	TRBJ2-2	NA	CATSRDVASAGELFF	TGTGCCACCAGCAGAGATGTGGCAAGCGCCGGGGAGCTGTTTTTT
TRBD1	TRBV5-4	TRBJ2-5	once	CASSSGTEETQYF	TGTGCCAGCAGCTCCGGGACAGAAGAGACCCAGTACTTC
TRBD1	TRBV7-9	TRBJ1-1	NA	CASSLEKTGAEAFF	TGTGCCAGCAGCTTAGAGAAGACAGGGGCTGAAGCTTTCTTT
NA	TRBV18	TRBJ1-5	NA	CASSPDQVSNQPQHF	TGTGCCAGCTCGCCCGACCAGGTCAGCAATCAGCCCCAGCATTTT
TRBD1	TRBV27	TRBJ2-7	NA	CASRTGARSLEQYF	TGTGCCAGTCGAACAGGGGCGAGGAGCCTCGAGCAGTACTTC
NA	TRBV6-6	TRBJ2-7	NA	CASKEPELYEQYF	TGTGCCAGCAAAGAACCGGAACTATACGAGCAGTACTTC
TRBD1	TRBV4-1	TRBJ2-2	NA	CASSRGQATLGTGELFF	TGCGCCAGCAGCCGCGGACAGGCTACCCTGGGTACCGGGGAGCTGTTTTTT